What follows are 30 T cell receptor beta chains derived from one specimen sequenced in a study of cytomegalovirus exposure and HLA in healthy donors. The study ran its PCR with 60 Vbeta and 13 Jbeta primers. Sequencing was performed with immunoSEQ multiplex PCR; in TCRdb, only in-frame clones are kept and a portion is missing. This sample's table has around 140,000 clones. The sample comprised PBMCs. Every receptor here comes from a woman between 50 and 59 years old in good health and CMV-seronegative.

The chain links TRBV9 to TRBJ2-1; 13 positions agree with TRBD2. Per the germline V gene, CDR1 is SGDLS and CDR2 is YYNGEE. This CDR3 has 19 amino acids. V was clipped by 0 bases and J by 0 bases; unmatched bases: 6. The CDR3 DNA follows: TGTGCCAGCAGCGTAGCAGGACTAGCGGGGGTGAGCTCCTACAATGAGCAGTTCTTC. Translating gives CASSVAGLAGVSSYNEQFF.

The rearrangement uses TRBV6-1 and TRBJ2-3; 7 positions agree with TRBD2. The V gene end was trimmed by 3 bases and the J gene end by 4 bases; junction bases not matched to a gene: 13. Germline V CDR1 and CDR2: MNHNS, SASEGT. The CDR3 sequence is 17 residues long. CDR3 sequence (DNA): TGTGCCAGCAGTGACCTAAGCCTAGCGGAGAACCCAGATACGCAGTATTTT. It encodes CASSDLSLAENPDTQYF.

The chain has TRBV7-2 and TRBJ2-1, with TRBD2 matching over 14 bases. CDR1 is SGHTA, CDR2 FQGNSA, per germline. V was pared by 5 bases and J by 9 bases, with 12 bases of the junction left unmatched. The CDR3 runs to 17 residues. CDR3 sequence reads: CASSPGLAGVSRPEQFF. CDR3 coding DNA: TGTGCCAGCAGCCCGGGACTAGCGGGAGTCAGTCGTCCTGAGCAGTTCTTC. Combining the CDR3 with reference TRBV7-2 and TRBJ2-1 gives the whole variable domain GAGVSQSPSNKVTEKGKDVELRCDPISGHTALYWYRQSLGQGLEFLIYFQGNSAPDKSGLPSDRFSAERTGGSVSTLTIQRTQQEDSAVYLCASSPGLAGVSRPEQFFGPGTRLTVL.

The V gene is TRBV11-3, the J gene TRBJ2-1; the D is unclear. CDR3 length: 14 amino acids. V was trimmed by 0 bases and J by 4 bases, leaving 7 bases between them. The germline V gene has CDR1 SGHNT and CDR2 YENEEA. The CDR3 coding sequence is TGTGCCAGCAGCTTAGATACAGATTACAATGAGCAGTTCTTC. Amino acid sequence: CASSLDTDYNEQFF.

V gene TRBV15 combines with J gene TRBJ1-5, with 9 nucleotides matching TRBD1. Germline CDR1 reads LNHNV; CDR2 reads YYDKDF (reference sequence). J gave up 5 bases and V 1 base, and 9 bases lay outside the gene matches. This CDR3 region has 17 residues. The CDR3 DNA sequence: TGTGCCACCAGCAGAGGGACAGGGGATCTTCGGGATCAGCCCCAGCATTTT. Translation: CATSRGTGDLRDQPQHF.

The rearrangement uses TRBV7-2 and TRBJ1-1; no clear D. Between the trimmed V and J ends, which lost 3 bases and 3 bases, there was a span of 8 bases. There are 13 residues in the CDR3. From germline, CDR1 is SGHTA and CDR2 FQGNSA. In DNA form, the CDR3 reads TGTGCCAGCAGCTTCGCTAGAGACACTGAAGCTTTCTTT. Amino acids: CASSFARDTEAFF.

The V gene is TRBV4-1, the J gene TRBJ1-4, with TRBD1 matching over 9 bases. The germline CDR1 and CDR2 sequences are MGHRA and YSYEKL. J was trimmed by 7 bases and V by 5 bases; bases with no gene match: 8. CDR3 length equals 15 residues. The CDR3 sequence: CASSIRTGVGEKLFF. The CDR3 DNA follows: TGCGCCAGCAGCATCCGGACAGGGGTAGGTGAAAAACTGTTTTTT.

The chain combines TRBV29-1 with TRBJ1-2; D possibly corresponds to TRBD1 (6 bases). The germline V gene encodes CDR1 SQVTM and CDR2 ANQGSEA. Trimming cost V 7 bases and J 3 bases, with 12 bases left between them. This CDR3 spans 12 amino acids. The CDR3 nucleotides are TGCAGCGCCGATACAGGGTACTATGGCTACACCTTC. This codes for CSADTGYYGYTF.

V is TRBV4-1 and J is TRBJ2-2; TRBD2 matches at 7 bases. Germline CDR1 is MGHRA and CDR2 is YSYEKL. V gave up 3 bases and J gave up 4 bases; unmatched junction bases: 11. This CDR3 is 17 amino acids long. CDR3 sequence (DNA): TGCGCCAGCAGCCAGGGTATAAAAGCGGGGCCCACCGGGGAGCTGTTTTTT. This gives the protein CASSQGIKAGPTGELFF.

The chain uses TRBV27 and TRBJ1-5; 10 bases agree with TRBD1. This CDR3 is 14 amino acids long. V shed 5 bases and J 5 bases; nucleotides not matched to a gene: 3. Germline V CDR1 and CDR2: MNHEY, SMNVEV (reference sequence). The CDR3 here is CASSPDRGYQPQHF. Written as DNA, the CDR3 is TGTGCCAGCAGTCCGGACAGGGGGTATCAGCCCCAGCATTTT.

The chain uses TRBV6-1 and TRBJ2-3, with 9 bases lining up with TRBD2. V was pared by 2 bases and J by 4 bases, with 7 bases of the junction left unmatched. The germline V gene encodes CDR1 MNHNS and CDR2 SASEGT. There are 16 residues in the CDR3. The CDR3 loop is CASSEWLAGSADTQYF. CDR3 DNA: TGTGCCAGCAGTGAATGGCTAGCGGGGAGCGCAGATACGCAGTATTTT.

The V and J genes are TRBV19 and TRBJ1-1; a weak D match, TRBD1 (5 bases). V was cut by 6 bases and J by 1 base, with 18 bases left in between. The length of the CDR3 is 16 residues. Germline V gene sequence: CDR1 LNHDA, CDR2 SQIVND (reference sequence). The CDR3 is CASRSGYGGANTEAFF. The CDR3 coding sequence is TGTGCCAGTAGATCCGGTTATGGAGGGGCGAACACTGAAGCTTTCTTT. Full variable domain (rest looked up from reference TRBV19 and TRBJ1-1): DGGITQSPKYLFRKEGQNVTLSCEQNLNHDAMYWYRQDPGQGLRLIYYSQIVNDFQKGDIAEGYSVSREKKESFPLTVTSAQKNPTAFYLCASRSGYGGANTEAFFGQGTRLTVV.

This chain connects TRBV13 to TRBJ2-1; tentative D call: TRBD1 (6 bases). Germline V gene sequence: CDR1 PRHDT, CDR2 FYEKMQ (reference sequence). The CDR3 sequence is 19 residues long. Between the trimmed V and J ends, which lost 1 base and 4 bases, there was a span of 23 bases. DNA for the CDR3: TGTGCCAGCAGCTTAGATTATGGGGGCCAAACCGAGGGATACAATGAGCAGTTCTTC. It translates to CASSLDYGGQTEGYNEQFF.

As to this clone: The same CDR3 can be traced to other DNA sequences in this sample. The chain combines TRBV28 with TRBJ2-7; D gene ambiguous. Germline V gene lookup returns CDR1 MDHEN and CDR2 SYDVKM. V was trimmed by 2 bases and J by 2 bases, leaving 7 bases between them. The CDR3 extends over 13 amino acids. The DNA of the CDR3 is TGTGCCAGCAGTTTAGGCCAGACCTACGAGCAGTACTTC. As protein: CASSLGQTYEQYF.

The rearrangement links TRBV5-4 to TRBJ2-5; the match to TRBD2 covers 7 bases. V lost 2 bases, J lost 1 base, and 2 bases stayed unmatched. The CDR3 has 14 residues. Germline V lookup: CDR1 SGHNT, CDR2 YYREEE (reference sequence). CDR3 nucleotide sequence: TGTGCCAGCAGCTTATTAGCGGGCCAAGAGACCCAGTACTTC. As protein: CASSLLAGQETQYF.

The chain links TRBV27 to TRBJ2-7, with 9 bases aligning to TRBD2. The V gene end was trimmed by 4 bases and the J gene end by 4 bases; junction bases not matched to a gene: 5. Per germline, CDR1 MNHEY and CDR2 SMNVEV (reference sequence). The CDR3 totals 14 residues. CDR3 amino acids: CASSWAGGPYEQYF. The CDR3 DNA follows: TGTGCCAGCAGTTGGGCGGGGGGGCCTTACGAGCAGTACTTC.

The DNA for the CDR3 is TGTGCCAGCAGCGTAGATACATTTCCCTACAATGAGCAGTTCTTC. It is translated as CASSVDTFPYNEQFF. This chain uses TRBV9 with TRBJ2-1; D is ambiguous. V lost 0 bases and J lost 2, with 9 bases in between. The CDR3 length is 15 residues. Germline CDR1 is SGDLS and CDR2 is YYNGEE.

This chain uses TRBV27 with TRBJ2-7; 12 nucleotides align to TRBD1. This CDR3 comprises 16 residues. Per germline, CDR1 MNHEY and CDR2 SMNVEV (reference sequence). J was trimmed by 7 bases and V by 7 bases; bases with no gene match: 14. CDR3 DNA: TGTGCCAGCATTCTTAATCACGGGACAGGGGGCGAGGAGCAGTACTTC. This gives the protein CASILNHGTGGEEQYF.

This chain links TRBV5-1 with TRBJ2-5, with a tentative D call TRBD1 (5 bases). This CDR3 is 14 amino acids long. Germline V CDR1 and CDR2: SGHRS, YFSETQ. The ends were cut back, 0 bases at V and 7 bases at J, with 13 bases in the middle. CDR3 in DNA: TGCGCCAGCAGCTTGGAGCTAGGGGTCGGGACCCAGTACTTC. Its translation: CASSLELGVGTQYF.

J is TRBJ2-7 and V is TRBV7-2; D might be TRBD2 (6 bases). CDR3 size: 14 residues. V gave up 3 bases and J gave up 5 bases, with 14 bases separating them. Germline-derived CDR1 and CDR2 are SGHTA and FQGNSA. The CDR3 protein is CASSLRLEGHEQYF. CDR3 nucleotide sequence: TGTGCCAGCAGCTTGAGACTAGAGGGCCACGAGCAGTACTTC.

The chain employs TRBV7-3 and TRBJ2-3, with 11 positions matching TRBD2. Germline V lookup: CDR1 SGHTA, CDR2 FQGTGA. J was trimmed by 0 bases and V by 6 bases; bases with no gene match: 2. There are 15 residues in the CDR3. CDR3 coding DNA: TGTGCCAGCAGACGGACTAGCGGGAGCACAGATACGCAGTATTTT. Its translation: CASRRTSGSTDTQYF.

V gene TRBV7-9 combines with J gene TRBJ2-1; TRBD2 matches at 9 bases. From germline, CDR1 is SEHNR and CDR2 FQNEAQ (reference sequence). The CDR3 consists of 17 residues. V gave up 5 bases and J gave up 10 bases; unmatched junction bases: 18. The CDR3 loop is CASSPGMSGGSLGEQFF. The DNA for the CDR3 is TGTGCCAGCAGCCCCGGGATGAGCGGGGGGTCCCTAGGCGAGCAGTTCTTC.

V gene TRBV5-1 combines with J gene TRBJ2-5; 11 bases fit TRBD2. V trimming: 7 bases; J trimming: 4 bases; junction bases outside the gene matches: 6. Germline CDR1 and CDR2: SGHRS and YFSETQ. This CDR3 contains 14 residues. In DNA, the CDR3 is TGCGCCAGCTCCATCGGACTAGCGGGAGAGACCCAGTACTTC. This encodes CASSIGLAGETQYF.

The chain uses TRBV28 and TRBJ1-2; 10 positions match TRBD1. Germline V lookup: CDR1 MDHEN, CDR2 SYDVKM. The CDR3 loop spans 15 amino acids. V lost 6 bases to trimming and J lost 4 bases; unmatched junction nucleotides: 8. Written as DNA, the CDR3 is TGTGCCAGCAGCTATGGCCGACAGGGGGCCTATGGCTACACCTTC. It specifies CASSYGRQGAYGYTF.

V gene TRBV30 combines with J gene TRBJ2-5; 10 bases map to TRBD2. The end of the DNA aligns better with TRBJ2-7, so the J call may be wrong. The germline V gene has CDR1 GTSNPN and CDR2 SVGIG (reference sequence). The CDR3 extends over 14 amino acids. Here the CDR3 DNA reads TGTGCCTGGAGTGTGGCTAGCGGGAGCTACGAGCAGTACTTC. Protein sequence: CAWSVASGSYEQYF.

The chain links TRBV7-2 to TRBJ1-2; 10 bases are a match to TRBD1. Germline lookup yields CDR1 SGHTA and CDR2 FQGNSA. The V gene end was trimmed by 1 base and the J gene end by 1 base; junction bases not matched to a gene: 6. The CDR3 is 17 residues long. CDR3 sequence reads: CASSLGGQGWSNYGYTF. In DNA form, the CDR3 reads TGTGCCAGCAGCTTAGGGGGACAGGGGTGGAGTAACTATGGCTACACCTTC.

Comment on this clone: This specimen includes other DNA sequences encoding the same CDR3. The chain couples TRBV18 to TRBJ2-2; D is possibly TRBD1 (5 bases). CDR1 is KGHSH, CDR2 LQKENI, per germline. The CDR3 runs to 16 residues. Trimming stripped 3 bases from V and 2 bases from J, with 13 bases between. The chain's CDR3 is CASSPPTGLNTGELFF. The CDR3 nucleotides read TGTGCCAGCTCACCCCCCACAGGTCTTAACACCGGGGAGCTGTTTTTT. Full variable domain (missing parts from reference TRBV18 and TRBJ2-2): NAGVMQNPRHLVRRRGQEARLRCSPMKGHSHVYWYRQLPEEGLKFMVYLQKENIIDESGMPKERFSAEFPKEGPSILRIQQVVRGDSAAYFCASSPPTGLNTGELFFGEGSRLTVL.

This sequence joins TRBV30 and TRBJ2-1; D might be TRBD2 (5 bases). Germline V lookup: CDR1 GTSNPN, CDR2 SVGIG (reference sequence). Trimming took 0 bases from V and 12 from J, leaving 12 bases between them. CDR3 length: 12 amino acids. In DNA form, the CDR3 reads TGTGCCTGGAGTGTCGCGGGCTTAGGGCAGTTCTTC. Protein sequence: CAWSVAGLGQFF.

This rearrangement joins TRBV19 to TRBJ1-2, with D tentatively TRBD1 (5 bases). Germline loops: CDR1 LNHDA, CDR2 SQIVND (reference sequence). The length of the CDR3 is 14 residues. V was shortened by 0 bases and J by 4 bases, with 9 bases between the two germline ends. Here the CDR3 reads CASSIDRQGYGYTF. The DNA for the CDR3 is TGTGCCAGTAGTATAGATCGGCAGGGCTATGGCTACACCTTC.

With respect to this clone: This same CDR3 is encoded by further DNA sequences in the sample. J is TRBJ1-2 and V is TRBV18; 10 bases are shared with TRBD1. CDR3 length equals 14 residues. Germline lookup yields CDR1 KGHSH and CDR2 LQKENI. The junction had 6 bases not matched to a gene; V was cut back by 6 bases and J by 5 bases. CDR3 DNA sequence: TGTGCCAGCTCCCCCGGGACAGGGGATTATGGCTACACCTTC. It is translated as CASSPGTGDYGYTF.